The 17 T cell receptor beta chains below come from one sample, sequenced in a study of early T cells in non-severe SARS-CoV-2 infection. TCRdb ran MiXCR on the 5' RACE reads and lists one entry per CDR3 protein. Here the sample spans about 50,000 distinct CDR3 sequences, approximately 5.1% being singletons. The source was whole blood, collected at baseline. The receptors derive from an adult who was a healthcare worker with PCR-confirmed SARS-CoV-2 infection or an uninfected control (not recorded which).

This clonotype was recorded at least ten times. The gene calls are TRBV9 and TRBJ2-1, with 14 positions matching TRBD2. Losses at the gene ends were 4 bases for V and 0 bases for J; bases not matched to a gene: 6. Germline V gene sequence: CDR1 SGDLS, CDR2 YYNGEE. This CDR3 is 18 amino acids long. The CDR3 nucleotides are TGTGCCAGCAGCCAAACAGGGACTAGCGGGAGCTCCTACAATGAGCAGTTCTTC. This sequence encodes CASSQTGTSGSSYNEQFF.

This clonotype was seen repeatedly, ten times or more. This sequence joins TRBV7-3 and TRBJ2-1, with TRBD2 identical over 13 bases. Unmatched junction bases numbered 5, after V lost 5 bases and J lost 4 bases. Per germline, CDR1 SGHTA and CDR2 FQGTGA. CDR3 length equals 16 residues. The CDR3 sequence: CASSRTSGSGYNEQFF. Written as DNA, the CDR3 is TGTGCCAGCAGCCGGACTAGCGGGAGTGGGTACAATGAGCAGTTCTTC. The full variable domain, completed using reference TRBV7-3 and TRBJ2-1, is GAGVSQTPSNKVTEKGKYVELRCDPISGHTALYWYRQSLGQGPEFLIYFQGTGAADDSGLPNDRFFAVRPEGSVSTLKIQRTERGDSAVYLCASSRTSGSGYNEQFFGPGTRLTVL.

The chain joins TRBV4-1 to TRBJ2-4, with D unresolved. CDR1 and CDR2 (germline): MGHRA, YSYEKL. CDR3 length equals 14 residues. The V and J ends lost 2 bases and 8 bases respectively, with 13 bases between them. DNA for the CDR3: TGCGCCAGCAGCCAATCGCAACCCCCACACATTCAGTACTTC. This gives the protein CASSQSQPPHIQYF.

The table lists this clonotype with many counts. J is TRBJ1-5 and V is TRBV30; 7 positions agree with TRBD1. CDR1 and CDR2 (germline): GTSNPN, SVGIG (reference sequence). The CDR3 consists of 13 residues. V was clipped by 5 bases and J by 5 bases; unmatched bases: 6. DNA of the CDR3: TGTGCCTGGCAAAGACAGGGAGATCAGCCCCAGCATTTT. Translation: CAWQRQGDQPQHF.

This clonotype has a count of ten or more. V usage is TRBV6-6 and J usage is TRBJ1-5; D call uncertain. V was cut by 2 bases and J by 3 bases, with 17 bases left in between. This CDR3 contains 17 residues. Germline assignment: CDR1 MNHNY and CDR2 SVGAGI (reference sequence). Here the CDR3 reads CASSYHEGVRNNQPQHF. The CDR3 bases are TGTGCCAGCAGTTACCACGAAGGCGTAAGAAACAATCAGCCCCAGCATTTT.

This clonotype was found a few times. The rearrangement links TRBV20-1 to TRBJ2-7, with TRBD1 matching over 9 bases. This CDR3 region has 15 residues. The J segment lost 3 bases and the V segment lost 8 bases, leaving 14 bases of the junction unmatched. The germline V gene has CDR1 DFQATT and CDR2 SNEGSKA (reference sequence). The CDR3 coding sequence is TGCAGTCCGTTCGCTCCCGGGACAGGGTACTACGAGCAGTACTTC. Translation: CSPFAPGTGYYEQYF.

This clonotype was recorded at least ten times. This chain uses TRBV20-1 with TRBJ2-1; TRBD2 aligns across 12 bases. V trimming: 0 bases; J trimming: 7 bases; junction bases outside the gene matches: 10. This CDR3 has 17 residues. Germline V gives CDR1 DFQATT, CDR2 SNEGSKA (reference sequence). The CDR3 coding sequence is TGCAGTGCTAGAGATTGGTCTAGCGGGAGGGGGAGGAATGAGCAGTTCTTC. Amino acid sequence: CSARDWSSGRGRNEQFF.

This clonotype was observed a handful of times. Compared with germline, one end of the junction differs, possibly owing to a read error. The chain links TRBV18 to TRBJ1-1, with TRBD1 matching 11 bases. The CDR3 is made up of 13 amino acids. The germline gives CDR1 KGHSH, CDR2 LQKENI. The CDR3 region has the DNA TGTGTCAGCTCGGGACAGGGGGACACTGAAGCTTTCTTT. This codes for CVSSGQGDTEAFF.

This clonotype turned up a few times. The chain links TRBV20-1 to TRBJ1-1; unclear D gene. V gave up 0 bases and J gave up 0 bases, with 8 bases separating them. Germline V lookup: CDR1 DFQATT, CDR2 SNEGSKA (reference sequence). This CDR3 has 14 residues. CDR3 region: CSARDPSMNTEAFF. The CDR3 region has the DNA TGCAGTGCTAGAGATCCTAGCATGAACACTGAAGCTTTCTTT.

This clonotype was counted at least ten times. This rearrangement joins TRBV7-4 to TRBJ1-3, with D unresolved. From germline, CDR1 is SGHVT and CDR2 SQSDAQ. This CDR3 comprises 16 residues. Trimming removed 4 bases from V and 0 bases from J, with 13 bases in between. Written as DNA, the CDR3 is TGTGCCAGCAGCTCGAGGACGGTCCACTCTGGAAACACCATATATTTT. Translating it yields CASSSRTVHSGNTIYF.

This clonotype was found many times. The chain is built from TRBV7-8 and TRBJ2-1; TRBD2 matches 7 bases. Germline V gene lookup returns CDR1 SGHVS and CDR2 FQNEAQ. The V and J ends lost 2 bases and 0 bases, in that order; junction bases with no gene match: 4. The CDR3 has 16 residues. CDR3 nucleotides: TGTGCCAGCAGCTTAAAGGGCGGGAGCTCCTACAATGAGCAGTTCTTC. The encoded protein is CASSLKGGSSYNEQFF. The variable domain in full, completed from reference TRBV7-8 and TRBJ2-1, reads GAGVSQSPRYKVAKRGQDVALRCDPISGHVSLFWYQQALGQGPEFLTYFQNEAQLDKSGLPSDRFFAERPEGSVSTLKIQRTQQEDSAVYLCASSLKGGSSYNEQFFGPGTRLTVL.

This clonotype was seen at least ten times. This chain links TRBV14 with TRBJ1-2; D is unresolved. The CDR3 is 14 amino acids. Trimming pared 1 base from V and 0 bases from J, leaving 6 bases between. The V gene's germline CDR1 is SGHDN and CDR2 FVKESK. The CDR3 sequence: CASSQGRANYGYTF. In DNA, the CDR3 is TGTGCCAGCAGCCAAGGTCGGGCTAACTATGGCTACACCTTC.

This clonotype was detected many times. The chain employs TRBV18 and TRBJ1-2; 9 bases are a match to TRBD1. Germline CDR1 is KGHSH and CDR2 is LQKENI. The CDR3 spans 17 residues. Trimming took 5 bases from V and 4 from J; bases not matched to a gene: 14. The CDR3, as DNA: TGTGCCAGCTCATCCGGGACAGGGCCTCTCGGGGTCTATGGCTACACCTTC. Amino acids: CASSSGTGPLGVYGYTF.

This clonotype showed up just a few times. This CDR3 reads CASSQDNRAGSPLHF. CDR3 DNA: TGCGCCAGCAGCCAAGATAACAGGGCAGGATCACCCCTCCACTTT. V gene TRBV4-1 combines with J gene TRBJ1-6; D perhaps matches TRBD1 (6 bases). The length of the CDR3 is 15 residues. Trimming took 0 bases from V and 10 from J, leaving 13 bases between them. Germline CDR1 MGHRA, CDR2 YSYEKL.

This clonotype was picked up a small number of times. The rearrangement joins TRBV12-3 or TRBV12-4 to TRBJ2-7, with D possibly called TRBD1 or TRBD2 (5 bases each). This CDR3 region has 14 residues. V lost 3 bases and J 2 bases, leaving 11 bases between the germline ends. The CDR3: CASSFGDGTYEQYF. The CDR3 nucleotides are TGTGCCAGCAGTTTCGGGGACGGAACCTACGAGCAGTACTTC.

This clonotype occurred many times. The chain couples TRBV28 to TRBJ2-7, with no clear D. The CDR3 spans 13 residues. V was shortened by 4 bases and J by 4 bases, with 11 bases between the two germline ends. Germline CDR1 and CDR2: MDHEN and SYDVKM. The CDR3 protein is CASSYTTIYEQYF. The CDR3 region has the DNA TGTGCCAGCAGTTACACCACAATATACGAGCAGTACTTC.

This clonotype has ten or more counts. CDR3 sequence: CASSRGQGETQYF. DNA of the CDR3: TGTGCCAGCAGCCGGGGACAGGGAGAGACCCAGTACTTC. This chain joins TRBV7-3 and TRBJ2-5, with 9 bases aligning to TRBD1. Germline V gives CDR1 SGHTA, CDR2 FQGTGA. The trim removed 5 bases at V and 4 bases at J, leaving 2 bases unmatched. The CDR3 consists of 13 residues.